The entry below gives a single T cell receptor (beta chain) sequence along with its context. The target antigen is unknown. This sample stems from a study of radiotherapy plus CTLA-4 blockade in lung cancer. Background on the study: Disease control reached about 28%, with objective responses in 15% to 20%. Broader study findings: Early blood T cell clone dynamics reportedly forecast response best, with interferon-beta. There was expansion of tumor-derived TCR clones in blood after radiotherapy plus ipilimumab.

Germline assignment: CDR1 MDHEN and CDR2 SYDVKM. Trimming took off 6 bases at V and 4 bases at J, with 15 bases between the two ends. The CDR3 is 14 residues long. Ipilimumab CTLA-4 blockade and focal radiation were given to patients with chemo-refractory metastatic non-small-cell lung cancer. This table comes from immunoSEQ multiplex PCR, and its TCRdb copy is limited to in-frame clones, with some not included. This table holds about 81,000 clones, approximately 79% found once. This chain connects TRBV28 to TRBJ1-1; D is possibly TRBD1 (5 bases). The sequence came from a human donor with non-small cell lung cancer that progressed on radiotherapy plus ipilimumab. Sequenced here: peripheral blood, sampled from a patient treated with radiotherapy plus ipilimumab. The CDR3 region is CASRSGGGPTEAFF. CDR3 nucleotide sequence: TGTGCCAGCAGATCCGGCGGGGGACCCACTGAAGCTTTCTTT.